Below are 7 T cell receptor beta chains sequenced from a single sample in a study of cytomegalovirus exposure and HLA in healthy donors. With 60 Vbeta and 13 Jbeta primers, the PCR was carried out. Profiling relied on immunoSEQ multiplex PCR, and the TCRdb table lists in-frame clones only, not all of them. The sample carries about 200,000 clones, 82% recorded once. The sample taken for sequencing was PBMCs. These receptors originate from a woman aged 40 to 50 in good health and CMV-seronegative.

The V call is TRBV7-9, the J call TRBJ1-1; unclear D gene. Per germline, CDR1 SEHNR and CDR2 FQNEAQ (reference sequence). The V and J ends lost 2 bases and 6 bases respectively, with 7 bases between them. CDR3 length: 12 amino acids. The CDR3 DNA follows: TGTGCCAGCAGCTTATACGGGGCTGAAGCTTTCTTT. This sequence encodes CASSLYGAEAFF.

This clone occurred once. For the CDR3, the DNA is TGCGCCAGCAGCCGCTTTGGAGGGATAGTGTCCTACAATGAGCAGTTCTTC. This gives the protein CASSRFGGIVSYNEQFF. V and J are TRBV5-1 and TRBJ2-1; possibly TRBD2 for D (6 bases). V dropped 4 bases and J dropped 1 base, with 18 bases sitting between them. CDR1 and CDR2 from the germline V gene are SGHRS and YFSETQ. The CDR3 covers 17 residues.

This chain joins TRBV19 and TRBJ2-1; the D gene is possibly TRBD1 (5 bases). Trimming left V 6 bases short and J 4 bases short, with 19 bases between. The CDR3 has 16 amino acids. Germline V gene lookup returns CDR1 LNHDA and CDR2 SQIVND (reference sequence). This chain's CDR3 is CASSAGTGPMYNEQFF. CDR3 in DNA: TGTGCCAGTAGCGCAGGAACAGGTCCAATGTACAATGAGCAGTTCTTC.

V gene TRBV2 combines with J gene TRBJ1-2; D is unclear. The CDR3 runs 13 residues. CDR1 and CDR2 from the germline V gene are SNHLY and FYNNEI. Trimming took off 4 bases at V and 7 bases at J, with 13 bases between the two ends. CDR3 in amino acids: CASSVSEVVGYTF. The CDR3, as DNA: TGTGCCAGCAGTGTATCGGAGGTTGTTGGCTACACCTTC. Variable domain in full (rest from reference TRBV2 and TRBJ1-2): EPEVTQTPSHQVTQMGQEVILRCVPISNHLYFYWYRQILGQKVEFLVSFYNNEISEKSEIFDDQFSVERPDGSNFTLKIRSTKLEDSAMYFCASSVSEVVGYTFGSGTRLTVV.

This chain connects TRBV2 to TRBJ1-5; maybe TRBD1 (6 bases). Germline V gene data show CDR1 as SNHLY and CDR2 as FYNNEI. V lost 4 bases and J 3 bases, leaving 16 bases between the germline ends. CDR3 length equals 16 residues. The CDR3 sequence is CASSVSGAGNNQPQHF. CDR3 nucleotides: TGTGCCAGCAGTGTGTCAGGGGCAGGGAACAATCAGCCCCAGCATTTT.

The chain combines TRBV2 with TRBJ1-5; no firm D call. Trimming took 3 bases from V and 15 from J, leaving 18 bases between them. CDR1 is SNHLY and CDR2 is FYNNEI in the germline V gene. The CDR3 spans 13 residues. CDR3 coding DNA: TGTGCCAGCAGTGAGGGCCCCGGTTTGGTTTGGCATTTT. It is translated as CASSEGPGLVWHF.

This clone was found once. The germline gene is not matched at one end of the junction; a read error may be the cause. CDR3 nucleotides: TGTTCCAGCAGCTTAGTTCTAGCGGGAGTACAAGAGACCCAGTACTTC. Amino acids: CSSSLVLAGVQETQYF. The rearrangement links TRBV7-9 to TRBJ2-5; the match to TRBD2 covers 10 bases. The CDR3 has 16 amino acids. Germline V gene sequence: CDR1 SEHNR, CDR2 FQNEAQ (reference sequence).